These T cell receptor beta chains were read from a single sample in a study of OX40 agonist ivuxolimab in advanced cancers. This table comes from immunoSEQ multiplex PCR, and its TCRdb copy is limited to in-frame clones, with some not included. The sample lists tens of thousands of clones, around 80% occurring once. Material: CD4+ or CD8+ T cells sorted from blood, obtained in a trial of the OX40 agonist ivuxolimab. The source is an adult with an advanced solid tumor such as melanoma, head and neck, liver or kidney cancer. The conserved cysteine and the conserved F or W are not part of the CDR3 here.

v_call	j_call	cdr3_aa
TRBV10-1	TRBJ1-1	ASSAAGVGNTEAF
TRBV5-1	TRBJ1-2	ASSLVAARYGYT
TRBV7-2	TRBJ1-5	ASSLGTGGFQPQH
TRBV9	TRBJ2-7	ASSAAAGGPTYEQY
TRBV7-3	TRBJ1-1	ASSFWDRGMNTEAF
TRBV7-3	TRBJ1-3	ASSLFGPGTGGGNTIY
TRBV28	TRBJ2-3	AIGTSGSDTQY
TRBV13	TRBJ2-3	ASSSGRRASNTDTQY
TRBV5-1	TRBJ2-1	ASSPSGLAGGAQQF
TRBV7-6	TRBJ1-2	ASSSRGTYGYT
TRBV9	TRBJ2-3	ASSVGDSRALYTQY
TRBV18	TRBJ2-1	ASSPANSYNEQF
TRBV5-1	TRBJ1-2	ASSLAGREYGYT
TRBV5-1	TRBJ1-4	ASSLRTGATNEKLF
TRBV19	TRBJ1-4	ASRALLTNEKLF
TRBV5-1	TRBJ2-3	ASSLGDTRRDTQY
TRBV5-6	TRBJ1-2	ASSLTRGSGYT
TRBV5-1	TRBJ2-1	ASSLEPGGYNEQF
TRBV18	TRBJ2-1	ASSPMTDEQF
TRBV5-1	TRBJ2-7	ASSWGMVAGGSYEQY
TRBV6-5	TRBJ1-1	ASSNFDSEAF
TRBV2	TRBJ1-1	ASSLERNTEAF
TRBV7-2	TRBJ2-1	ASSRAGSSYNEQF
TRBV5-4	TRBJ1-1	ASTETGGTEAF
TRBV5-4	TRBJ2-7	ASSHSYEQY
TRBV7-2	TRBJ2-3	ASSLYPLWDTQY
TRBV5-4	TRBJ2-3	ASSYSGLGTDTQY
TRBV30	TRBJ1-1	AWSRGRTEAF
TRBV7-2	TRBJ2-3	ASSLVRGTQY
TRBV5-6	TRBJ2-5	ASSFGLRETQY
TRBV6-1	TRBJ1-2	ASSEQVIYGYT
TRBV18	TRBJ1-3	ASSSTGGNTIY
TRBV11-3	TRBJ2-1	ASSLDGRNYNEQF
TRBV19	TRBJ1-2	ASSMGGAIGYT
TRBV7-9	TRBJ2-3	ASRRASGEIDTQY
TRBV2	TRBJ2-1	ASRGTSGYNEQF
TRBV11-3	TRBJ2-3	ASSSDRMTTDTQY
TRBV18	TRBJ2-2	ASSPQENTGELF
TRBV10-3	TRBJ2-7	AISGVSAGAYEQY
TRBV19	TRBJ1-1	ASSTLLDTEAF